This T cell receptor beta chain comes out of a study of blood T cell repertoires in COVID-19. Clones were read by immunoSEQ multiplex PCR, and TCRdb kept only the in-frame ones, dropping some. The profile shows more than 200,000 clones, 86% of them singletons. The CDR3 totals 15 residues. Germline-derived CDR1 and CDR2 are SGHDN and FVKESK. The junction had 0 bases not matched to a gene; V was cut back by 1 base and J by 1 base. The clonotype comes from a man under 40 with active or convalescent COVID-19. Sequencing used peripheral blood. The V call is TRBV14, the J call TRBJ2-4, with TRBD2 matching 8 bases. The CDR3 loop is CASSQAGGAKNIQYF. CDR3 bases: TGTGCCAGCAGCCAAGCGGGGGGGGCCAAAAACATTCAGTACTTC.